A selection of T cell receptor beta chains follows, all from one sample in a study of PD-1 blockade in classical Hodgkin lymphoma. Measured with immunoSEQ multiplex PCR; TCRdb has only the in-frame clones, and not every one. The sample lists almost 30,000 clones, more than 80% occurring once. Sequences were derived from CD4+ T cells from blood, sampled before the fourth cycle of nivolumab. The origin of the receptors is a human donor with classical Hodgkin lymphoma. CDR3s include the opening cysteine and the closing phenylalanine or tryptophan. Fields, in order: D gene, J gene, V gene, clone size, CDR3 protein, CDR3 DNA. A D gene is named only where the DNA matches it firmly. Not every row has a clone size; where given, it reads once, few, many or a size class.

TRBD1	TRBJ1-2	TRBV18	once	CASSPRTGGGRTNYGYTF	TGTGCCAGCTCACCACGAACAGGGGGCGGAAGAACTAACTATGGCTACACCTTC
TRBD1	TRBJ1-5	TRBV5-6	-	CASSAGWGQSNQPQHF	TGTGCCAGCAGCGCTGGGTGGGGACAGAGCAATCAGCCCCAGCATTTT
-	TRBJ2-5	TRBV5-1	once	CASSLGPGLGETQYF	TGCGCCAGCAGCTTGGGACCGGGGCTCGGTGAGACCCAGTACTTC
TRBD1	TRBJ2-7	TRBV5-1	-	CASRLTGTASYEQYF	TGCGCCAGCAGACTGACAGGGACGGCCTCCTACGAGCAGTACTTC
TRBD1	TRBJ1-2	TRBV19	few	CASSIDQQGAHGYTF	TGTGCCAGTAGTATAGATCAACAGGGGGCCCATGGCTACACCTTC
-	TRBJ2-3	TRBV5-4	few	CASSLGSGRSTDTQYF	TGTGCCAGCAGCTTGGGTAGCGGACGTAGCACAGATACGCAGTATTTT
-	TRBJ2-3	TRBV5-1	once	CASSLVGQSTDTQYF	TGCGCCAGCAGCTTGGTGGGCCAAAGCACAGATACGCAGTATTTT
TRBD1	TRBJ2-7	TRBV7-9	-	CASSPQGAGSYEQYF	TGTGCCAGCAGCCCACAGGGGGCGGGCTCCTACGAGCAGTACTTC
TRBD2	TRBJ2-2	TRBV6-5	-	CASRRGGAGYGELFF	TGTGCCAGCAGACGCGGGGGGGCCGGTTACGGGGAGCTGTTTTTT
TRBD1	TRBJ2-5	TRBV6-5	-	CASSYSGTEQETQYF	TGTGCCAGCAGTTACTCCGGGACAGAACAAGAGACCCAGTACTTC
TRBD1	TRBJ2-1	TRBV13	-	CASSLAAGVRTGRGEQFF	TGTGCCAGCAGCTTAGCCGCCGGGGTCCGGACAGGGCGAGGCGAGCAGTTCTTC
TRBD2	TRBJ2-5	TRBV5-1	-	CASSSTGGIQETQYF	TGCGCCAGCAGCTCGACCGGGGGGATCCAAGAGACCCAGTACTTC
-	TRBJ1-2	TRBV7-9	-	CASSASGRFYGYTF	TGTGCCAGCAGCGCCTCGGGACGGTTTTATGGCTACACCTTC
-	TRBJ2-5	TRBV5-1	-	CASRFQFQETQYF	TGCGCCAGCAGGTTCCAGTTCCAAGAGACCCAGTACTTC
-	TRBJ2-1	TRBV5-1	-	CASSLPLGGGYNEQFF	TGCGCCAGCAGCTTGCCCTTGGGCGGAGGATACAATGAGCAGTTCTTC
-	TRBJ2-5	TRBV5-4	-	CASSLSDSGEETQYF	TGTGCCAGCAGCTTGTCTGATAGCGGAGAAGAGACCCAGTACTTC
TRBD2	TRBJ2-1	TRBV6-6	-	CASISGGGPHNEQFF	TGTGCCAGCATTTCCGGGGGGGGCCCCCACAATGAGCAGTTCTTC
-	TRBJ2-7	TRBV6-5	once	CASSYTSLGLTYEQYF	TGTGCCAGCAGTTACACGTCCCTGGGCCTAACCTACGAGCAGTACTTC
-	TRBJ1-2	TRBV5-1	-	CASSLGGPSNGYTF	TGCGCCAGCAGCTTGGGCGGCCCCTCTAATGGCTACACCTTC
-	TRBJ2-7	TRBV5-6	-	CASSQIQGPYEQYF	TGTGCCAGCAGCCAGATCCAGGGCCCCTACGAGCAGTACTTC
-	TRBJ1-1	TRBV5-1	-	CASSQDRPTEAFF	TGCGCCAGCAGCCAGGACAGACCCACTGAAGCTTTCTTT
-	TRBJ1-4	TRBV6-5	once	CASSPLGTRNEKLFF	TGTGCCAGCAGTCCCCTCGGGACAAGGAATGAAAAACTGTTTTTT
-	TRBJ1-1	TRBV11-2	-	CASSLERNTEAFF	TGTGCCAGCAGCTTAGAACGGAATACTGAAGCTTTCTTT
TRBD2	TRBJ2-7	TRBV5-1	-	CASRRAGGSYEQYF	TGCGCCAGCAGACGAGCGGGGGGATCCTACGAGCAGTACTTC
TRBD1	TRBJ1-6	TRBV5-1	once	CASSPVPGQGSGSPLHF	TGCGCCAGCAGCCCGGTCCCGGGACAGGGATCGGGGTCACCCCTCCACTTT
-	TRBJ2-3	TRBV5-1	-	CASTVTGDTQYF	TGCGCCAGCACGGTGACCGGGGATACGCAGTATTTT
-	TRBJ2-7	TRBV10-2	-	CASGTNEQYF	TGCGCCAGCGGGACCAACGAGCAGTACTTC